The 18 T cell receptor beta chains listed next were all sequenced from one sample in a study of blood T cell repertoires in COVID-19. Measured with immunoSEQ multiplex PCR; TCRdb has only the in-frame clones, and not every one. The table has 200,000 to 250,000 clones, over 80% seen once. Source material: PBMCs or T cells enriched from blood (not recorded which). All receptors come from a woman aged 40-49 years who had recovered from COVID-19.

The chain carries TRBV27 and TRBJ1-5, with 10 bases fitting TRBD1. With 4 bases clipped from V and 5 bases from J, the junction kept 2 bases outside the gene matches. The germline gives CDR1 MNHEY, CDR2 SMNVEV (reference sequence). This CDR3 spans 14 amino acids. Here the CDR3 reads CASSWGQGYQPQHF. The CDR3 DNA follows: TGTGCCAGCAGTTGGGGACAGGGGTATCAGCCCCAGCATTTT.

This clone was recorded a few times. The rearrangement links TRBV6-4 to TRBJ1-3, with D perhaps matching TRBD1 (5 bases). The CDR3 is 15 residues long. Deletions cut 3 bases from V and 5 bases from J, with 14 bases between. Germline CDR1 MRHNA, CDR2 SNTAGT. CDR3 loop: CASSDLTETRNTIYF. In nucleotides, the CDR3 is TGTGCCAGCAGTGATTTGACAGAGACCCGAAACACCATATATTTT.

The rearrangement uses TRBV6-5 and TRBJ1-1; D gene uncertain. This CDR3 comprises 15 residues. Germline lookup yields CDR1 MNHEY and CDR2 SVGAGI. V lost 0 bases and J 6 bases, leaving 14 bases between the germline ends. For the CDR3, the DNA is TGTGCCAGCAGTTACTCCGGGGTCTATAAAGCTGAAGCTTTCTTT. This codes for CASSYSGVYKAEAFF.

V usage is TRBV5-1 and J usage is TRBJ2-3; D remains unclear. Germline values: CDR1 SGHRS, CDR2 YFSETQ. The CDR3 consists of 14 residues. V was pared by 0 bases and J by 5 bases, with 10 bases between. CDR3 sequence reads: CASSLAYEEDTQYF. In DNA form, the CDR3 reads TGCGCCAGCAGCTTGGCGTATGAGGAAGATACGCAGTATTTT.

The chain carries TRBV30 and TRBJ1-3; D ambiguous. CDR3 length equals 15 residues. Trimming shortened V by 0 bases and J by 2 bases, and 11 bases separated the two germline ends. The germline V gene has CDR1 GTSNPN and CDR2 SVGIG (reference sequence). CDR3 nucleotides: TGTGCCTGGAGTGTACCCTATTCGGCTGGAAACACCATATATTTT. Protein: CAWSVPYSAGNTIYF.

The V gene is TRBV4-2, the J gene TRBJ2-1, with 9 nucleotides matching TRBD2. The CDR3 is 13 amino acids. Germline V lookup: CDR1 LGHNA, CDR2 YNFKEQ. The V gene end was trimmed by 5 bases and the J gene end by 10 bases; junction bases not matched to a gene: 6. CDR3 sequence: CASSDSGRGEQFF. DNA for the CDR3: TGTGCCAGCAGCGATAGCGGGAGAGGGGAGCAGTTCTTC.

The chain joins TRBV2 to TRBJ2-2, with TRBD2 matching 8 bases. The germline V gene has CDR1 SNHLY and CDR2 FYNNEI. This CDR3 region has 15 residues. The ends lost 6 bases at V and 1 base at J; junction bases unmatched: 4. CDR3 amino acids: CASSTSGVNTGELFF. The CDR3 bases are TGTGCCAGCAGCACTAGCGGAGTGAACACCGGGGAGCTGTTTTTT.

The rearrangement links TRBV7-9 to TRBJ2-6; weak D call: TRBD2 (5 bases). Germline V gene sequence: CDR1 SEHNR, CDR2 FQNEAQ (reference sequence). V lost 2 bases and J 3 bases, leaving 17 bases between the germline ends. The CDR3 loop spans 18 amino acids. CDR3 DNA: TGTGCCAGCAGCTTAAGGTTCGAGGGAGCGATTGGGGCCAACGTCCTGACTTTC. Encoded protein: CASSLRFEGAIGANVLTF.

The chain uses TRBV2 and TRBJ1-1; D is perhaps TRBD1 (5 bases). Trimming left V 4 bases short and J 0 bases short, with 6 bases between. CDR1 is SNHLY and CDR2 is FYNNEI in the germline V gene. CDR3 length equals 13 residues. The DNA of the CDR3 is TGTGCCAGCAGTGGACAGATGAACACTGAAGCTTTCTTT. Amino acid sequence: CASSGQMNTEAFF.

The V call is TRBV10-2, the J call TRBJ2-5; TRBD1 aligns across 9 bases. Trimming took 8 bases from V and 1 from J; bases not matched to a gene: 8. Germline V gene lookup returns CDR1 WSHSY and CDR2 SAAADI. This CDR3 is 15 amino acids long. Written as DNA, the CDR3 is TGCGCCAGCGGTACAGGGGGCGCTGCCCAAGAGACCCAGTACTTC. Residues: CASGTGGAAQETQYF.

The V call is TRBV11-2, the J call TRBJ2-5; weak D call: TRBD2 (6 bases). V was cut by 6 bases and J by 3 bases, with 17 bases left in between. The V gene's germline CDR1 is SGHAT and CDR2 FQNNGV. CDR3 length: 15 amino acids. The CDR3 DNA reads as TGTGCCAGCAGTCGACTAGGCCGAGAGGAAGAGACCCAGTACTTC. This codes for CASSRLGREEETQYF.

V usage is TRBV7-2 and J usage is TRBJ2-1, with 7 bases identical to TRBD1. Germline loops: CDR1 SGHTA, CDR2 FQGNSA. V gave up 4 bases and J gave up 7 bases; unmatched junction bases: 4. This CDR3 comprises 13 residues. CDR3 residues: CASSSDRLNEQFF. Here the CDR3 DNA reads TGTGCCAGCAGCTCGGACAGGCTTAATGAGCAGTTCTTC.

This clone was seen only a few times. The chain is built from TRBV2 and TRBJ2-3; 8 bases align to TRBD1. Trimming at V came to 6 bases and at J to 4 bases, leaving 0 bases not matched to a gene. The CDR3 is 12 amino acids. Germline values: CDR1 SNHLY, CDR2 FYNNEI. The CDR3 DNA sequence: TGTGCCAGCAGGGGACAGGCAGATACGCAGTATTTT. This sequence encodes CASRGQADTQYF.

The chain employs TRBV11-2 and TRBJ2-3, with D tentatively TRBD1 (5 bases). Trimming left V 2 bases short and J 7 bases short, with 13 bases between. The germline V gene has CDR1 SGHAT and CDR2 FQNNGV. The CDR3 consists of 14 residues. CDR3 nucleotides: TGTGCCAGCAGCTTATCGACAGTCCCGAATACGCAGTATTTT. It specifies CASSLSTVPNTQYF.

V usage is TRBV7-9 and J usage is TRBJ2-3; tentative D call: TRBD2 (6 bases). Trimming took 5 bases from V and 6 from J, leaving 18 bases between them. Germline-derived CDR1 and CDR2 are SEHNR and FQNEAQ (reference sequence). The CDR3 is 15 amino acids. This CDR3 reads CASSVGTRGGDTQYF. The CDR3 coding sequence is TGTGCCAGCAGCGTCGGGACGCGGGGTGGGGATACGCAGTATTTT.

This clone occurred a few times. The CDR3 loop reads CASSESGAGGIRDV. CDR3 sequence (DNA): TGTGCCAGCAGTGAAAGTGGAGCGGGAGGGATTAGGGACGTC. V and J are TRBV6-1 and TRBJ2-7, with 10 bases that match TRBD2. Germline CDR1 and CDR2: MNHNS and SASEGT. This CDR3 has 14 residues.

The chain joins TRBV30 to TRBJ2-1, with D tentatively TRBD1 (6 bases). Germline CDR1 GTSNPN, CDR2 SVGIG (reference sequence). The CDR3 runs to 13 residues. The germline V and J ends were trimmed by 8 bases and 3 bases, with 14 bases remaining between them. CDR3 sequence: CAKQGEGYNEQFF. CDR3 nucleotide sequence: TGTGCCAAACAGGGAGAGGGCTACAATGAGCAGTTCTTC.

The V call is TRBV28, the J call TRBJ1-5, with 7 bases identical to TRBD1. The germline CDR1 and CDR2 sequences are MDHEN and SYDVKM. The CDR3 has 16 amino acids. With 3 bases clipped from V and 0 bases from J, the junction kept 5 bases outside the gene matches. In nucleotides, the CDR3 is TGTGCCAGCAGTTTGACAGGGACTTATAGCAATCAGCCCCAGCATTTT. Protein: CASSLTGTYSNQPQHF.